Listed here is a single T cell receptor (beta chain). Generated by immunoSEQ multiplex PCR, the TCRdb table keeps only in-frame clones and is missing some. The table lists 250,000 to 300,000 clones, 88% of them singletons. These data originate in a study of blood T cell repertoires in COVID-19. Overall study: T cells, B-cell-depleted T cells, or PBMCs provided the cDNA or gDNA that served as material.

The clonotype originates from a woman aged 40 to 50 who had recovered from COVID-19. The sequenced sample consisted of peripheral blood.

This CDR3 reads CASSPRTGGLQETQYF. The CDR3 DNA sequence: TGTGCCAGCAGCCCACGGACAGGGGGCTTGCAAGAGACCCAGTACTTC. The chain has TRBV9 and TRBJ2-5; 11 bases are a match to TRBD1. Trimming removed 4 bases from V and 2 bases from J; junction bases left unmatched: 7. Germline V gives CDR1 SGDLS, CDR2 YYNGEE. This CDR3 is built from 16 residues.